Below, 3 T cell receptor beta chains from the same sample are listed, as sequenced in a study of identical twins listed by TCRdb under 2016. Libraries were made using 5' RACE. The run used an Illumina HiSeq 2000. The public reads were reanalyzed by TCRdb: fastp trimming at Q25, MiXCR alignment, in-frame beta chains only. Each record represents a unique CDR3 protein, reported with the most common genes and DNA among its rows. The sample profile shows roughly 150,000 distinct CDR3 sequences; 3.5% of them were found once. In total, the top ten clones hold around 8.1% of the sample. The sequencing sample was made of memory T cells sorted from blood. Sample cell subset or site, as interpreted from the label and publication: CD45RO+ enriched T cells. All receptors derive from a man aged 18 to 29 in good health.

The sample holds many counts of this clonotype. This chain links TRBV11-2 with TRBJ1-2; 7 nucleotides align to TRBD1. Germline values: CDR1 SGHAT, CDR2 FQNNGV. The V and J ends lost 3 bases and 7 bases, in that order; junction bases with no gene match: 11. The CDR3 contains 15 residues. CDR3 bases: TGTGCCAGCAGCTTCCCGTGGAGGGGGCAACGTGGCTACACCTTC. Its protein product is CASSFPWRGQRGYTF. Combining the CDR3 with reference TRBV11-2 and TRBJ1-2 gives the whole variable domain EAGVAQSPRYKIIEKRQSVAFWCNPISGHATLYWYQQILGQGPKLLIQFQNNGVVDDSQLPKDRFSAERLKGVDSTLKIQPAKLEDSAVYLCASSFPWRGQRGYTFGSGTRLTVV.

Ten or more counts support this clonotype. The chain uses TRBV28 and TRBJ2-7; possibly TRBD1 for D (5 bases). This CDR3 comprises 14 residues. Germline CDR1 is MDHEN and CDR2 is SYDVKM. V was shortened by 2 bases and J by 2 bases, with 10 bases between the two germline ends. The CDR3 protein is CASSLRGATYEQYF. The DNA for the CDR3 is TGTGCCAGCAGTTTAAGGGGCGCGACCTACGAGCAGTACTTC. Complete variable domain (other parts from reference TRBV28 and TRBJ2-7): DVKVTQSSRYLVKRTGEKVFLECVQDMDHENMFWYRQDPGLGLRLIYFSYDVKMKEKGDIPEGYSVSREKKERFSLILESASTNQTSMYLCASSLRGATYEQYFGPGTRLTVT.

There are many counts of this clonotype. The V call is TRBV18, the J call TRBJ1-2; 8 nucleotides line up with TRBD1. Trimming at V came to 0 bases and at J to 0 bases, leaving 0 bases not matched to a gene. The CDR3 is made up of 15 amino acids. Germline CDR1 KGHSH, CDR2 LQKENI. The CDR3 region is CASSPPTGANYGYTF. CDR3 nucleotide sequence: TGTGCCAGCTCACCACCGACAGGGGCTAACTATGGCTACACCTTC.